This T cell receptor (beta chain) emerged from a study of T-cell reconstitution after alpha-beta-depleted transplantation in children. Preparation of the TCRbeta library was carried out with unique molecular identifiers. TCRdb reanalysed the PCR reads using MiXCR and keeps one entry per CDR3 protein. Of 200,000 to 250,000 distinct CDR3 sequences listed, approximately 7% are singletons. Germline assignment: CDR1 SGHDN and CDR2 FVKESK. J gave up 13 bases and V 1 base, and 5 bases lay outside the gene matches. The length of the CDR3 is 13 residues. Study findings and constraints: By one year post-transplant, T-cell counts and diversity largely arose from T cells that were newly produced. At day 60, the high TCRbeta diversity found in some patients originated from recipient T cells and thymic progenitors that had survived. Roughly two months post-transplant, alpha-beta T cells reportedly originated from several hundred graft clones that had expanded.

This clonotype has a handful of counts. What it recognizes is unknown. The starting material was PBMCs, obtained before TCRalphabeta/CD19-depleted stem cell transplant. The gene calls are TRBV14 and TRBJ2-1; 9 bases are shared with TRBD2. This clonotype originated in a boy aged 2 to 10 with acute lymphoblastic leukemia, due to receive a stem cell transplant. CDR3 in amino acids: CASSQVAGATQFF. CDR3 DNA: TGTGCCAGCAGCCAAGTAGCGGGAGCCACTCAGTTCTTC.